This TCR beta chain was recorded in a study of T cells in Graves' hyperthyroidism and ophthalmopathy. Study in general: Peripheral blood specimens were obtained at initial diagnosis, prior to any treatment.

V gave up 2 bases and J gave up 7 bases, with 17 bases separating them. The germline gives CDR1 SGHTA, CDR2 FQGTGA. This CDR3 is 15 amino acids long. This clonotype was observed many times. From approximately 9.5 ml of fresh peripheral blood, PBMCs were isolated. The investigators amplified TCR beta CDR3 regions from RNA transcripts. TCR CDR3 underwent first-round RT-PCR with the HTBI primer set. TCRdb recomputed calls from the multiplex PCR reads with MiXCR, one row per CDR3 protein. The data show 400,000 to 500,000 distinct CDR3 sequences, 14% seen once. The chain couples TRBV7-3 to TRBJ2-5, with D maybe TRBD1 (6 bases). Sequenced: blood. The source of this sequence is a woman younger than 30 with Graves' hyperthyroidism. CDR3 DNA sequence: TGTGCCAGCAGCTTAGAGCCGGGACAAAAAGGGACCCAGTACTTC. Translation: CASSLEPGQKGTQYF.